This T cell receptor beta chain is from a study of tissue T cells after allogeneic stem cell transplantation. General study findings and limits: Only a limited share of tissue TCRs appeared in blood or spleen.

There are 15 residues in the CDR3. Trimming at V came to 3 bases and at J to 3 bases, leaving 4 bases not matched to a gene. Germline CDR1 LGHNA, CDR2 YNLKQL (reference sequence). The data were produced by immunoSEQ multiplex PCR, yet TCRdb's version contains in-frame clones alone and is incomplete. The sample consists of about 48,000 clones, about 73% of them appearing once. Turning to this clone: Its antigen is currently unknown. Genes and germline are mouse. The read ends 1 residue before the CDR3 terminus; that terminus is restored from the germline J gene.

The clonotype was recovered from a pool of C57BL/6 mice in good health. The sequencing sample was made of sorted cells pooled from one or two spleens. The rearrangement links TRBV5 to TRBJ2-1, with 8 nucleotides matching TRBD2. CDR3 DNA, as far as it was read: TGTGCCAGCAGCCAGGACTGGGTTTCCTATGCTGAGCAGTTC. This sequence encodes CASSQDWVSYAEQF. The CDR3, in full, reads CASSQDWVSYAEQFF.